The T cell receptor beta chain described here comes from a study of cytomegalovirus exposure and HLA in healthy donors (dated by TCRdb to the late 2010s). At the level of the whole study: According to an earlier analysis of several hundred of the donors, 200 million or so T cells yielded over 90 million unique TCR beta sequences and approximately 300 Gb of sequence data. An earlier analysis of 587 of the donors used high-throughput TCR beta sequencing to judge whether each TCR beta V gene segment behaved as functional or pseudogenic. About 5 DR-DQ haplotypes were handled as single units for association and clustering, since linkage in the cohort was strong. A later genetic analysis used genome-wide SNP genotypes for about 60% of the roughly 700 donors, treating that subset as a discovery cohort. In addition to the first cohort of 666 subjects, a separate validation cohort of 120 different subjects was used. All discovery cohort repertoires had been generated on a single sequencing platform. The study aimed to test whether cataloging public T cell receptors could reveal signatures of past pathogen exposure. Donor age, sex, ethnicity and CMV serostatus were collected together with the repertoire data. Using immunosequencing, the study profiled T cell repertoires from fewer than 700 subjects and related those repertoires to cytomegalovirus serostatus. Rather than drawing on any new phenotypic data, the later analysis identified candidate immune exposures from TCR beta sequences and the way those sequences occurred across donors. Class I and class II HLA loci were covered by the typing at four-digit resolution. To predict cytomegalovirus infection status, the study combined high-throughput TCR immunosequencing, statistical association of individual TCRs with disease status, and machine learning. Among the roughly 430 genotyped donors, around 81% belonged to the genetic ancestry cluster associated with self-reported Caucasian donors. The number of typed donors differed by locus: roughly 629-630 for A, B, C, DRB1 and DQB1; 522 for DQA1; approximately 610 for DPA1; and approximately 450 for DPB1. A later analysis re-examined previously published TCR beta repertoires from roughly 720 donors and added high-resolution HLA genotyping to investigate patterns of TCR occurrence. About 300 gigabases of sequencing data and 91 million or so unique TCR sequences made up an early release that covered approximately 620 HLA-typed donors. Among almost 400 genotyped donors of the cohort, an average of 235,054 unique TCR beta nucleotide sequences were sequenced per donor, roughly a sixth of them non-productive.

Study-level results and caveats: The presence/absence analyses assumed that sequencing depth was roughly uniform across donors, and that assumption may not be true. The sequencing pipeline was judged likely to have produced a cluster of highly shared sequence variants as a technical artifact. According to a later analysis, TCR association rates differed among HLA loci, with DRB1 alleles showing the most associated TCRs and HLA-C alleles showing the fewest. At a false discovery rate of 0.05, a later analysis linked 16,951 TCR beta sequences to specific HLA alleles. Immune exposure information for the cohort was limited to CMV serostatus. Broadly in line with IMGT annotations, most TCR beta V segments showed up in productive rearrangements about 87% or about 30% of the time in an earlier analysis of approximately 600 of the donors. Over 15 rarely observed V segments, including chromosome 9 orphons, were excluded from the earlier analysis of a few hundred of the donors because counts were too low. Because some donors lacked HLA typing at each locus, the association tests relied only on the typed subset. In a later analysis, HLA-associated TCR beta chains showed more clonal expansion and lower generation probabilities than non-associated chains that were equally common. Some IMGT-functional V segments, including TRBV6-2 and TRBV6-3, could not be told apart with the 87-base-pair reads, so those segments were excluded. In this cohort, only TCR beta chains were sequenced, and detectable features were limited by the absence of alpha or paired-chain data. In vitro tests confirmed that a few of the cytomegalovirus-associated TCR beta chains recognize cytomegalovirus antigens. Assigning TCR associations to individual alleles was difficult when HLA alleles, especially DR and DQ, strongly co-occurred. Cytomegalovirus status was reported to be diagnosed by the classifier with high specificity and sensitivity in both the original and validation cohorts. An association between a missense DCLRE1C variant and V-gene and J-gene trimming of TCR beta chains was found in a later genetic analysis and replicated in an independent cohort. It was suggested by the authors that the approach could potentially be generalized to other disease states and immunological phenotypes. Several of the top co-occurrence clusters appeared to be linked to parvovirus B19, influenza, CMV and Epstein-Barr virus, according to a later analysis. A later analysis found that most CMV-associated TCR beta chains appeared HLA-restricted, with HLA associations seemingly driven largely by CMV exposure. According to a later genetic analysis, donors in an Asian-associated ancestry cluster had fewer N-insertions in productive TCRs than the approximately 610-donor mean. Linkage disequilibrium might explain the correlated functional status among segregating V segments, but an unknown experimental factor could not be ruled out. Across donors, most TCR sequences were observed very rarely, whereas some public TCRs were present in many individuals. In the study, some 180 TCR beta chains were listed as associated with cytomegalovirus. A further reported finding was that TCR beta sequences accurately predicted the HLA-A and HLA-B alleles for most subjects in the first cohort.

As to this clone: It lacks a known antigen. Per-nucleotide qualities are absent, and no much larger clonotype sits a single base away.

The cohort consisted of 650 to 850 healthy bone marrow donors. All cohort members were sampled while nominally healthy, although unrecorded immune exposures were likely present. The donor was CMV seronegative and was included in the group of several hundred seronegative cohort members. A peripheral blood sample was collected from each donor, and TCR beta sequencing was performed on peripheral blood mononuclear cells. The Qiagen DNeasy Blood Extraction Kit was used to extract genomic DNA from the blood cell samples. Trimming removed 3 bases from V and 4 bases from J, leaving 15 bases between the germline ends. The germline V gene yields KGHSH for CDR1 and LQKENI for CDR2. From cysteine to phenylalanine, the CDR3 is 16 amino acids long. Only the CDR3 part of the read is kept: 48 bases, read in frame from the first base. Libraries came from the immunoSEQ multiplex PCR assay. For the multiplex PCR, a mixture combining 60 forward primers for TCR Vbeta segments and 13 reverse primers for TCR Jbeta segments was used. The CDR3 region of rearranged TCR beta genes was amplified from genomic DNA with a multiplex PCR assay. Amplified TCR beta libraries were sequenced as 87-base-pair reads on the Illumina HiSeq System. In the authors' own workflow: In a later analysis, 77 million or so unique TCR beta chains were counted across the 650 to 700 repertoires, and roughly 11 million of these chains were shared by at least two donors. A nearest-neighbor algorithm error-corrected the raw reads and collapsed the reads into unique sequences, merging closely related sequences to remove PCR and sequencing errors. To assign V, D and J gene segments, CDR3 sequences were aligned to IMGT reference sequences. For a sequence to be retained, a match of at least six nucleotides to both a V gene segment and a J gene segment was required. A rearrangement counted as productive if the CDR3 had no stop codons and remained in frame with V and J, and every other rearrangement counted as non-productive. CDR3 was defined by IMGT convention, running from the second conserved V-encoded cysteine to the conserved J-encoded phenylalanine. In an earlier analysis of around 540 of the donors, sequences lacking an unambiguous match to a single V gene segment were excluded. An earlier analysis of fewer than 750 of the donors called V segments functional above 56.7% productive rearrangements and segregating when the between-donor standard deviation exceeded 5%. A statistical classification framework was built to diagnose cytomegalovirus status from the catalog of TCR beta chain sequences. In a later analysis, V and J genes were assigned by comparing TCR nucleotide sequences against IMGT/GENE-DB human TR gene sequences. In a later analysis, CDR3 sequences and most-parsimonious VDJ recombination scenarios were assigned using the TCRdist pipeline. In a later analysis, each TCR beta chain was defined by its CDR3 amino acid sequence together with its V-gene family, and reads without a unique V-gene family were excluded. To address suspected cross-contamination and a sequencing artifact, a later analysis removed 592 highly shared, low-generation-probability nucleotide sequences. A later analysis calculated a clonal expansion index for each public chain from normalized within-repertoire ranks of inferred template counts. Generation probabilities in a later analysis came from a VDJ recombination model fitted to out-of-frame rearrangements, and those results were checked against IGoR. In a later analysis, TCR-TCR, TCR-HLA and TCR-CMV co-occurrence was scored with hypergeometric tests, and a repertoire-size bias correction was applied to TCR pairs. A later analysis estimated false discovery rates by permuting HLA or CMV assignments 20 times. A later analysis grouped co-occurring TCRs with DBSCAN, adding TCRdist sequence similarity when clustering within HLA-allele-positive subsets. Co-occurrence clustering excluded repertoires with fewer than 30,000 or more than 120,000 public chains, plus five with anomalous nucleotide sharing. TCRdb took over this immuneACCESS table, retaining in-frame rearrangements with V and J assigned. Such tables are incomplete; in checked studies, under half of the missing clones stem from an unresolved V gene, and the remainder is unexplained. The V and J calls and clone size come from that table; D and trimming were worked out from the DNA. Present in this sample are more than 140,000 clones, more than 60% of which were seen just once. The ten top clones hold 3% to 3.5% of the sample.

What was sequenced was PBMCs. The source of this sequence is a man in his forties in good health and CMV-seronegative. The V and J segments used are TRBV18 and TRBJ2-2, and the D gene may be TRBD1, 6 bases matching. CDR3 loop: CASSPIQGRSTGELFF. The DNA sequence is TGTGCCAGCTCACCGATACAGGGAAGAAGCACCGGGGAGCTGTTTTTT. Beyond the CDR3, the reference TRBV18 and TRBJ2-2 genes provide the residues; the full variable domain reads: NAGVMQNPRHLVRRRGQEARLRCSPMKGHSHVYWYRQLPEEGLKFMVYLQKENIIDESGMPKERFSAEFPKEGPSILRIQQVVRGDSAAYFCASSPIQGRSTGELFFGEGSRLTVL.